Listed here are 27 T cell receptor beta chains from one sample, sequenced in a study of blood T cells in healthy people across ages. The use of a sample-barcoded 5' primer and a J-beta primer mix characterized a second PCR of about 7 to 12 cycles. TCRdb processed the 5' RACE reads anew with MiXCR; each CDR3 protein has one entry. This table has around 1.5 million distinct CDR3 sequences, around 59% appearing once. Sample: blood. Receptors were obtained from a man between 18 and 29 years old in good health.

The chain uses TRBV5-1 and TRBJ1-2, with D hard to call. Germline V gives CDR1 SGHRS, CDR2 YFSETQ. V was clipped by 3 bases and J by 7 bases, with 22 bases between them. The CDR3 spans 16 residues. In DNA form, the CDR3 reads TGCGCCAGCAGCTCTAACCCAGGACGGTCGGCAGTTGGCTACACCTTC. Translation: CASSSNPGRSAVGYTF.

This chain connects TRBV3-1 to TRBJ1-1; D remains ambiguous. V shed 0 bases and J shed 11 bases, with 7 bases lying between them. This CDR3 region has 11 residues. Germline CDR1 reads LGHDT; CDR2 reads YNNKEL (reference sequence). The CDR3 DNA reads as TGTGCCAGCAGCCAAGAAGATCTCGCTTTCTTT. This codes for CASSQEDLAFF.

This chain joins TRBV20-1 and TRBJ2-3; 8 positions agree with TRBD2. V was pared by 7 bases and J by 6 bases, with 6 bases of the junction left unmatched. From germline, CDR1 is DFQATT and CDR2 SNEGSKA (reference sequence). This CDR3 is built from 12 residues. The CDR3 region has the DNA TGCAGTGTCGGGGGGGGCCGGGATACGCAGTATTTT. Translating it yields CSVGGGRDTQYF.

In its sample, this clonotype was seen a few times. The CDR3 sequence is CASSLEGGLYEQYF. DNA of the CDR3: TGTGCCAGCAGCTTAGAAGGAGGTCTCTACGAGCAGTACTTC. V usage is TRBV7-2 and J usage is TRBJ2-7; maybe TRBD2 (5 bases). Germline assignment: CDR1 SGHTA and CDR2 FQGNSA. This CDR3 contains 14 residues. V lost 1 base and J lost 3, with 10 bases in between.

The gene calls are TRBV20-1 and TRBJ2-1; D is undetermined. Trimming pared 1 base from V and 6 bases from J, leaving 7 bases between. Germline assignment: CDR1 DFQATT and CDR2 SNEGSKA (reference sequence). The CDR3 consists of 12 residues. The CDR3 region has the DNA TGCAGTGCTAGAGCTGACTTCAATGAGCAGTTCTTC. It codes for CSARADFNEQFF.

The chain is built from TRBV5-4 and TRBJ2-1; TRBD2 matches at 7 bases. CDR1 and CDR2 from the germline V gene are SGHNT and YYREEE (reference sequence). The length of the CDR3 is 16 residues. The V segment lost 1 base and the J segment 3 bases; nucleotides outside the gene matches: 7. This CDR3 is CASSLPAAGRYNEQFF. The CDR3 coding sequence is TGTGCCAGCAGCTTGCCGGCAGCGGGGCGCTACAATGAGCAGTTCTTC.

V usage is TRBV20-1 and J usage is TRBJ2-7; D tentatively reads TRBD1 or TRBD2 (6 bases each). The DNA end lines up better with TRBJ2-5; the J call may be wrong. Per the germline V gene, CDR1 is DFQATT and CDR2 is SNEGSKA (reference sequence). The CDR3 has 16 amino acids. CDR3 loop: CSAEGGWNEQSGTQYF. The CDR3 region has the DNA TGCAGTGCTGAGGGGGGTTGGAACGAGCAGTCGGGGACCCAGTACTTC.

This chain uses TRBV28 with TRBJ1-1, with no clear D. The CDR3 sequence is 12 residues long. From germline, CDR1 is MDHEN and CDR2 SYDVKM. Deletions cut 3 bases from V and 7 bases from J, with 9 bases between. CDR3 sequence reads: CASSFRPDEAFF. CDR3 nucleotides: TGTGCCAGCAGTTTTCGGCCAGATGAAGCTTTCTTT.

This clonotype was seen a few times. The V gene is TRBV20-1, the J gene TRBJ2-6; 8 bases agree with TRBD2. V was clipped by 0 bases and J by 0 bases; unmatched bases: 7. Germline CDR1 reads DFQATT; CDR2 reads SNEGSKA (reference sequence). The CDR3 totals 18 residues. CDR3 region: CSARDLLAALSGANVLTF. The CDR3 bases are TGCAGTGCTAGAGATCTACTAGCGGCTCTCTCTGGGGCCAACGTCCTGACTTTC.

This chain joins TRBV4-1 and TRBJ1-4, with unresolved D. The CDR3 totals 15 residues. The germline CDR1 and CDR2 sequences are MGHRA and YSYEKL. V lost 4 bases, J lost 2 bases, and 11 bases lay in between. CDR3 region: CASSPGWSTNEKLFF. The CDR3 nucleotides read TGCGCCAGCAGCCCGGGATGGAGTACTAATGAAAAACTGTTTTTT.

The chain is built from TRBV12-3 or TRBV12-4 and TRBJ2-3; 12 bases are shared with TRBD2. The CDR3 is 14 amino acids. The V segment lost 6 bases and the J segment 5 bases; nucleotides outside the gene matches: 3. The CDR3 coding sequence is TGTGCCAGCAGGACTAGCGGGAGTGGAGATACGCAGTATTTT. Protein sequence: CASRTSGSGDTQYF.

The chain combines TRBV27 with TRBJ2-1; weak D call: TRBD2 (6 bases). Trimming removed 1 base from V and 2 bases from J, with 9 bases in between. CDR3 length: 15 residues. Germline V CDR1 and CDR2: MNHEY, SMNVEV (reference sequence). DNA for the CDR3: TGTGCCAGCAGTTTATACGGGACTGCCTACAATGAGCAGTTCTTC. Its translation: CASSLYGTAYNEQFF.

The chain couples TRBV10-3 to TRBJ2-3, with D perhaps being TRBD1 or TRBD2 (5 bases each). Per germline, CDR1 ENHRY and CDR2 SYGVKD. Between the trimmed V and J ends, which lost 3 bases and 3 bases, there was a span of 10 bases. This CDR3 is 14 amino acids long. CDR3 nucleotide sequence: TGTGCCATCAGTGACTGGGGGAGAACAGATACGCAGTATTTT. It codes for CAISDWGRTDTQYF.

V and J are TRBV20-1 and TRBJ2-3, with 13 bases aligning to TRBD2. The CDR3 covers 14 residues. V gave up 7 bases and J gave up 6 bases; unmatched junction bases: 7. Germline CDR1 is DFQATT and CDR2 is SNEGSKA (reference sequence). The DNA for the CDR3 is TGCAGTGTCCCGACTAGCGGGGGGTGGGATACGCAGTATTTT. Translation: CSVPTSGGWDTQYF.

V is TRBV6-5 and J is TRBJ1-2, with D unresolved. This CDR3 is 12 amino acids long. Germline V CDR1 and CDR2: MNHEY, SVGAGI. Trimming pared 8 bases from V and 5 bases from J, leaving 12 bases between. This chain's CDR3 is CASGEEGYGYTF. CDR3 nucleotide sequence: TGTGCCAGCGGGGAGGAGGGATATGGCTACACCTTC.

The rearrangement joins TRBV14 to TRBJ2-4, with D tentatively TRBD1 (6 bases). CDR3 length: 13 residues. CDR1 is SGHDN and CDR2 is FVKESK in the germline V gene. V was shortened by 3 bases and J by 11 bases, with 14 bases between the two germline ends. CDR3 loop: CASSHVSRGFQYF. CDR3 DNA: TGTGCCAGCAGCCACGTCTCCAGGGGTTTTCAGTACTTC.

This chain joins TRBV28 and TRBJ1-6; weak D call: TRBD1 (5 bases). Germline-derived CDR1 and CDR2 are MDHEN and SYDVKM. The CDR3 loop spans 16 amino acids. V lost 9 bases and J lost 10, with 25 bases in between. This CDR3 is CASHPGGGGVRSPLHF. The CDR3 DNA reads TGTGCCAGTCACCCCGGTGGGGGAGGCGTTAGGTCACCCCTCCACTTT.

This clonotype was recorded once. The chain employs TRBV20-1 and TRBJ1-2, with 8 bases that match TRBD1. The CDR3 totals 15 residues. Per germline, CDR1 DFQATT and CDR2 SNEGSKA (reference sequence). The ends lost 0 bases at V and 2 bases at J; junction bases unmatched: 5. The CDR3 here is CSARDRRQGNYGYTF. CDR3 nucleotides: TGCAGTGCTAGAGATCGCCGACAGGGGAACTATGGCTACACCTTC.

The chain employs TRBV7-9 and TRBJ1-1; perhaps TRBD1 as D (6 bases). The germline V gene has CDR1 SEHNR and CDR2 FQNEAQ (reference sequence). V was pared by 0 bases and J by 2 bases, with 10 bases between. The CDR3 spans 15 residues. CDR3 sequence: CASSLAGHFNTEAFF. The DNA for the CDR3 is TGTGCCAGCAGCTTAGCGGGACACTTCAACACTGAAGCTTTCTTT.

As concerns this clonotype: The junction does not match germline at one end; this may be a read error. This chain joins TRBV4-3 and TRBJ2-6, with D possibly being TRBD1 (5 bases). The CDR3 is 16 residues long. The germline V gene encodes CDR1 LGHNA and CDR2 YSLEER. DNA of the CDR3: TGCGCCAGCAGCCAAGATCGGAGTTCTGGGGCCAACGTCCCGACTTTC. This gives the protein CASSQDRSSGANVPTF.

This chain links TRBV6-2 or TRBV6-3 with TRBJ1-2; D is perhaps TRBD1 (5 bases). The V end lost 7 bases, the J end lost 5 bases, and 35 bases lay between the germline ends. Germline-derived CDR1 and CDR2 are MNHEY and SVGEGT. The CDR3 runs to 20 residues. The CDR3 DNA reads as TGTGCCAGCAAAGGTTTGGTTTTTCGTCGTAATCGGCAGGGCGAATATGGCTACACCTTC. Translation: CASKGLVFRRNRQGEYGYTF.

The rearrangement joins TRBV7-9 to TRBJ2-5; perhaps TRBD2 as D (5 bases). Germline CDR1 reads SEHNR; CDR2 reads FQNEAQ (reference sequence). CDR3 length: 14 amino acids. The V and J ends lost 5 bases and 3 bases respectively, with 13 bases between them. For the CDR3, the DNA is TGTGCCAGCAGCCGGGAACAGCTAAAAGAGACCCAGTACTTC. Protein: CASSREQLKETQYF.

V is TRBV4-1 and J is TRBJ2-4; 7 positions match TRBD1. Germline V gene lookup returns CDR1 MGHRA and CDR2 YSYEKL. The CDR3 is 17 residues long. J lost 8 bases, V lost 0 bases, and 13 bases had no gene match. CDR3 sequence reads: CASSQDPGKTGMDIQYF. The CDR3 bases are TGCGCCAGCAGCCAAGATCCGGGGAAGACAGGGATGGACATTCAGTACTTC.

This clonotype showed up just a few times. The DNA of the CDR3 is TGTGCCAGCAGCTGGGGACAGGGGGGAGAGACCCAGTACTTC. It yields the protein CASSWGQGGETQYF. This chain links TRBV7-9 with TRBJ2-5, with 11 positions matching TRBD1. The CDR3 has 14 amino acids. CDR1 and CDR2 from the germline V gene are SEHNR and FQNEAQ (reference sequence). V lost 4 bases to trimming and J lost 4 bases; unmatched junction nucleotides: 2.

The rearrangement uses TRBV12-3 or TRBV12-4 and TRBJ2-4; no clear D. CDR3 size: 10 residues. Between the trimmed V and J ends, which lost 2 bases and 15 bases, there was a span of 8 bases. This CDR3 reads CASSLPHPYF. The DNA for the CDR3 is TGTGCCAGCAGTTTACCACATCCGTACTTC.

The chain uses TRBV6-2 or TRBV6-3 and TRBJ1-1; D is uncertain. Trimming stripped 7 bases from V and 3 bases from J, with 18 bases between. Germline CDR1 MNHEY, CDR2 SVGEGT. The CDR3 is 15 amino acids. The CDR3 bases are TGTGCCAGCACCCAAGAGGCGGGTGGAGACACTGAAGCTTTCTTT. It codes for CASTQEAGGDTEAFF.

The chain joins TRBV29-1 to TRBJ2-7; tentative D call: TRBD1 (6 bases). The CDR3 is 13 residues long. Germline V gene lookup returns CDR1 SQVTM and CDR2 ANQGSEA. V was clipped by 5 bases and J by 2 bases, with 13 bases between them. CDR3 sequence (DNA): TGCAGCGTTCAATCGGACAGTCCCTACGAGCAGTACTTC. It is translated as CSVQSDSPYEQYF.